This T cell receptor (beta chain) was captured by sequencing in a study of T-cell reconstitution after alpha-beta-depleted transplantation in children. Unique molecular identifiers were incorporated into the prepared TCRbeta library. TCRdb re-called the PCR reads through MiXCR, storing one row per CDR3 protein. This sample yields roughly 500,000 distinct CDR3 sequences, of which approximately 13% are seen a single time; less than 6.5% belongs to the top ten. The material sequenced was PBMCs from the stem cell graft donor, taken from the stem cell graft. The source of this sequence is a human donor who donated a stem cell graft to a child with combined immunodeficiency.

The chain's CDR3 is CASSQRSGSAKNIQYF. The CDR3 nucleotides are TGCGCCAGCAGCCAAAGATCCGGGTCAGCCAAAAACATTCAGTACTTC. The rearrangement links TRBV4-3 to TRBJ2-4; D call uncertain. Trimming took 2 bases from V and 0 from J, leaving 11 bases between them. The germline V gene encodes CDR1 LGHNA and CDR2 YSLEER. The CDR3 consists of 16 residues.